These T cell receptor beta chains were read from a single sample in a study of patients and donors after allogeneic stem cell transplantation. A single record per CDR3 protein comes from TCRdb applying MiXCR to the RT-PCR reads. Among about 87,000 distinct CDR3 sequences listed, 4% to 5% were seen once. Sequencing used blood, either unsorted or a sorted T cell fraction (not recorded which). These receptors all stem from a human donor who was either an allogeneic HSCT recipient or a stem cell or donor lymphocyte infusion donor (not recorded which). It is not recorded whose cells these are; they may come from a transplant donor. The CDR3 runs from the conserved cysteine through the conserved F or W. A D gene is named only where the DNA matches it firmly. Not every row has a clone size; where given, it reads once, few, many or a size class.

TRBJ1-5 - TRBV6-1 many CASSGDSAEGGSNQPQHF TGTGCCAGCAGTGGTGATTCGGCGGAGGGTGGAAGCAATCAGCCCCAGCATTTT
TRBJ2-2 - TRBV6-1 many CASSAQQGTGELFF TGTGCCAGCAGTGCCCAACAGGGCACCGGGGAGCTGTTTTTT
TRBJ1-1 - TRBV20-1 many CSARRRVLNTEAFF TGCAGTGCTAGAAGACGTGTCCTTAACACTGAAGCTTTCTTT
TRBJ2-1 - TRBV3-1 many CASSPGTPSYNEQFF TGTGCCAGCAGCCCCGGGACACCTTCCTACAATGAGCAGTTCTTC
TRBJ2-2 - TRBV18 many CASSSSAGSAYTGELFF TGTGCCAGCTCAAGTTCCGCAGGATCGGCTTACACCGGGGAGCTGTTTTTT
TRBJ2-7 - TRBV5-1 many CASSLEAGVYYEQYF TGCGCCAGCAGCTTGGAGGCAGGAGTATACTACGAGCAGTACTTC
TRBJ2-1 - TRBV4-1 - CASSPVSSRMNEQFF TGCGCCAGCAGCCCCGTCTCCTCACGAATGAATGAGCAGTTCTTC
TRBJ1-4 - TRBV4-1 many CASSQDSDRDEKLFF TGCGCCAGCAGCCAAGATTCGGACAGAGATGAAAAACTGTTTTTT
TRBJ1-5 TRBD1 TRBV27 few CASAVEPPGQGSGQPQHF TGTGCCAGCGCCGTCGAACCTCCGGGACAGGGTTCCGGTCAGCCCCAGCATTTT
TRBJ2-3 TRBD2 TRBV20-1 many CSAEPTLAGGVDTQYF TGCAGTGCTGAACCAACTCTAGCGGGAGGGGTAGATACGCAGTATTTT
TRBJ2-3 - TRBV7-2 many CASSSYTGTDTQYF TGTGCCAGCAGCTCCTATACTGGCACAGATACGCAGTATTTT